This T cell receptor (beta chain) was retrieved from a study of blood T cell repertoires in COVID-19. Turning to the study itself: Acute and convalescent COVID-19 specimens originated in the United States, Italy and Spain. Sample material is recorded as cDNA or gDNA derived from T cells, B-cell-depleted T cells, or PBMCs.

As processed by the authors: It was from reference gene primer amplification that nucleated cell counts were estimated. The method was immunoSEQ multiplex PCR; TCRdb's version includes in-frame clones alone and lacks a portion of them. That table gives V, J and clone size, and the DNA gave D and trimming. This sample carries 20,000 or so clones, 91% of them seen once, and the ten largest clones take roughly 7.3%. The receptor was isolated from a man aged 65 to 85 with active COVID-19. Sequenced input: peripheral blood.

The DNA for the CDR3 is TGTGCCAGTAGTATAAGGCGGGAGGGCCTCTACGAGCAGTACTTC. Amino acid sequence: CASSIRREGLYEQYF. J is TRBJ2-7 and V is TRBV19, with 9 bases identical to TRBD2. The CDR3 has 15 residues. Germline CDR1 is LNHDA and CDR2 is SQIVND (reference sequence). V shed 2 bases, J shed 3 bases, and the junction held 5 bases outside the gene matches.